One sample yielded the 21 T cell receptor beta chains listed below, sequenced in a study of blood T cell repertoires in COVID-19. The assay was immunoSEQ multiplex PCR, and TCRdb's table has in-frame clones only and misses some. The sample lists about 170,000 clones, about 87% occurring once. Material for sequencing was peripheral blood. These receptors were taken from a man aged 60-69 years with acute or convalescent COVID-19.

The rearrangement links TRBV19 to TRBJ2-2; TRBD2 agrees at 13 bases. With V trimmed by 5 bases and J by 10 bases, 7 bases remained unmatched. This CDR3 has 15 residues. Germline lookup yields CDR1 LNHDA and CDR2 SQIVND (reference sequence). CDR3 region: CASSPTTSGGTELFF. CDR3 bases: TGTGCCAGTAGTCCGACGACTAGCGGGGGGACGGAGCTGTTTTTT.

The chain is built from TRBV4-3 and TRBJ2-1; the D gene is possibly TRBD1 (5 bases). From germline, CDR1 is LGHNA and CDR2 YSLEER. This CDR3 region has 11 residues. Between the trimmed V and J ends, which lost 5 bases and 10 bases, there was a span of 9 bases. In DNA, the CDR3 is TGCGCCAGCAGCGAAAGGGGAGAGCAGTTCTTC. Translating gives CASSERGEQFF.

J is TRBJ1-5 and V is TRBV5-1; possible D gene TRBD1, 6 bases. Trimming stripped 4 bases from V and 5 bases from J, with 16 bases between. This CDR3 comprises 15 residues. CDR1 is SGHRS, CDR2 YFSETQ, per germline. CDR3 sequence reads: CASSVLGGGDQPQHF. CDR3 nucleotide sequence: TGCGCCAGCAGCGTATTAGGGGGGGGTGATCAGCCCCAGCATTTT.

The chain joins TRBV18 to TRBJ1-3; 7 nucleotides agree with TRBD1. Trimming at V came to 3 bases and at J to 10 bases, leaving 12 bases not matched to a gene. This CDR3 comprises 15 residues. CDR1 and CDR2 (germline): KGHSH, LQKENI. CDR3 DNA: TGTGCCAGCTCACCTCTGACAGGGACCTCGGGGACCATATATTTT. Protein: CASSPLTGTSGTIYF. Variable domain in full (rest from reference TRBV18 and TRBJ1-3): NAGVMQNPRHLVRRRGQEARLRCSPMKGHSHVYWYRQLPEEGLKFMVYLQKENIIDESGMPKERFSAEFPKEGPSILRIQQVVRGDSAAYFCASSPLTGTSGTIYFGEGSWLTVV.

The CDR3 here is CASKEDRGIIGSPLHF. The CDR3 DNA is TGTGCCAGTAAGGAGGACAGGGGTATTATCGGTTCACCCCTCCACTTT. V is TRBV19 and J is TRBJ1-6, with 9 bases identical to TRBD1. V lost 7 bases and J lost 9; bases outside the gene matches: 13. This CDR3 spans 16 amino acids. Germline V gives CDR1 LNHDA, CDR2 SQIVND (reference sequence).

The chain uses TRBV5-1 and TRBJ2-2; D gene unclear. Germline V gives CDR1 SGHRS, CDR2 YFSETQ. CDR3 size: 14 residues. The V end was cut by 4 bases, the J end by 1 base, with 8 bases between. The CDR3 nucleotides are TGCGCCAGCAGCCACGGGTTGAACACCGGGGAGCTGTTTTTT. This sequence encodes CASSHGLNTGELFF.

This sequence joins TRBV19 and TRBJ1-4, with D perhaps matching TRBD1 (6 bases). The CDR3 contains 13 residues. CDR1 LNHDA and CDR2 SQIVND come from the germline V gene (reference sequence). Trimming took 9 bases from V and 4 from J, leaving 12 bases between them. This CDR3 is CASEGGINEKLFF. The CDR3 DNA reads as TGTGCCAGCGAAGGGGGAATTAATGAAAAACTGTTTTTT.

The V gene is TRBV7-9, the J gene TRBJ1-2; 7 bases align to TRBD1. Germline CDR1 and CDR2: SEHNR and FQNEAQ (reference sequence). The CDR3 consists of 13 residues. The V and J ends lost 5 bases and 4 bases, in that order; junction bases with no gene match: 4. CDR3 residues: CASSPGTAYGYTF. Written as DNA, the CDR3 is TGTGCCAGCAGCCCGGGGACAGCCTATGGCTACACCTTC.

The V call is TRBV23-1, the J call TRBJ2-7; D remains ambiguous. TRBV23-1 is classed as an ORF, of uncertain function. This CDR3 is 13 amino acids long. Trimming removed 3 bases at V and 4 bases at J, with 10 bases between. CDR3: CASSHPVRYEQYF. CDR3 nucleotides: TGCGCCAGCAGTCACCCCGTGAGGTACGAGCAGTACTTC.

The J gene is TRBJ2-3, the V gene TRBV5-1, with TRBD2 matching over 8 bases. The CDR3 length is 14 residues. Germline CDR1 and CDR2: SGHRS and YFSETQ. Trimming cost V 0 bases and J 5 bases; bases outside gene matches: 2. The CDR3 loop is CASSLDLAGDTQYF. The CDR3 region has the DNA TGCGCCAGCAGCTTGGATCTAGCGGGAGATACGCAGTATTTT.

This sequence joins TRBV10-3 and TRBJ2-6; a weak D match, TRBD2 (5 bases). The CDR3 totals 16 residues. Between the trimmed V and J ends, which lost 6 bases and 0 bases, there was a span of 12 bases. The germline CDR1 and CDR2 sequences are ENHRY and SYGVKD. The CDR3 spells CAISLGLSSGANVLTF. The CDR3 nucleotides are TGTGCCATCAGCCTTGGACTGAGCTCTGGGGCCAACGTCCTGACTTTC.

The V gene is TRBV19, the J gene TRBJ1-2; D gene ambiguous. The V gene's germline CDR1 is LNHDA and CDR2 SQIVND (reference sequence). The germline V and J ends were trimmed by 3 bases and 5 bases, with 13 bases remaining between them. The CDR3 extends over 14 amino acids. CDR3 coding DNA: TGTGCCAGTAGTATCCCGGGGATGAGGTATGGCTACACCTTC. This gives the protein CASSIPGMRYGYTF.

In nucleotides, the CDR3 is TGCGCCAGCAGCCCAAGGACAGGGAATCAGCCCCAGCATTTT. Protein product: CASSPRTGNQPQHF. The chain links TRBV4-1 to TRBJ1-5; 8 bases match TRBD1. Per germline, CDR1 MGHRA and CDR2 YSYEKL. With V trimmed by 4 bases and J by 4 bases, 3 bases remained unmatched. The CDR3 contains 14 residues.

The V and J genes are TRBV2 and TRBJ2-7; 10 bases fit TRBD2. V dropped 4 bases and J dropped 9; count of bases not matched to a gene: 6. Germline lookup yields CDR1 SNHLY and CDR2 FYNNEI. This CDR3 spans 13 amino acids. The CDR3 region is CASSVLAGAPQYV. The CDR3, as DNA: TGTGCCAGCAGTGTGCTAGCGGGGGCCCCGCAGTACGTC.

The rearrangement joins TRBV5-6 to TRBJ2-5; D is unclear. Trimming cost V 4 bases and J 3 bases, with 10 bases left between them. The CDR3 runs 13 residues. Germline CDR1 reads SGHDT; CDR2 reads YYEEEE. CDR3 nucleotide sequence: TGTGCCAGCAGCCCTCCCCGGGAAGAGACCCAGTACTTC. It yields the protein CASSPPREETQYF.

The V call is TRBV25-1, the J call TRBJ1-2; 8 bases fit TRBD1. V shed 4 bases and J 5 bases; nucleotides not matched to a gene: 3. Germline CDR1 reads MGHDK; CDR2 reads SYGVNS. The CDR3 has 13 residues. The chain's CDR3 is CASSADRAYGYTF. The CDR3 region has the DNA TGTGCCAGCAGTGCGGACAGGGCTTATGGCTACACCTTC.

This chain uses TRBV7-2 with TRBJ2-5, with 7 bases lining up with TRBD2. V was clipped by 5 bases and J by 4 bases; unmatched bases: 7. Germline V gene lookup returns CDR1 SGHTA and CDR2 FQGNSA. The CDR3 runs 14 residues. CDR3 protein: CASSQGLDGETQYF. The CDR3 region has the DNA TGTGCCAGCAGCCAAGGACTAGATGGAGAGACCCAGTACTTC.

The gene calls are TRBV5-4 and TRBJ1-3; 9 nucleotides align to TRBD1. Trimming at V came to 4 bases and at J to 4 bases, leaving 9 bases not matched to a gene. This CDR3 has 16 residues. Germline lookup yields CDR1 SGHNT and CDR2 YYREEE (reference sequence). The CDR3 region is CASSGQGQILGNTIYF. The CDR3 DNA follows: TGTGCCAGCAGCGGACAGGGGCAGATTTTAGGAAACACCATATATTTT.

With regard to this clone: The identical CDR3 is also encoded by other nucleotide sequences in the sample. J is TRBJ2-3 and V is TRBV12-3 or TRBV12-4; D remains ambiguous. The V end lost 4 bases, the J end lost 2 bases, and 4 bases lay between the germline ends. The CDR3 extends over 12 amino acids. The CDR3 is CASSSSTDTQYF. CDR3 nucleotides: TGTGCCAGCAGTTCATCCACAGATACGCAGTATTTT.

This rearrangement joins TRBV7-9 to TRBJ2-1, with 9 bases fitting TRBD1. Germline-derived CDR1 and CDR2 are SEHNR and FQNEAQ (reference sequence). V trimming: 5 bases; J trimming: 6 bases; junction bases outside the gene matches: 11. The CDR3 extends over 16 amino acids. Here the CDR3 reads CASSPGTGFGGNEQFF. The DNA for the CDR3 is TGTGCCAGCAGCCCCGGGACAGGGTTCGGAGGCAATGAGCAGTTCTTC.

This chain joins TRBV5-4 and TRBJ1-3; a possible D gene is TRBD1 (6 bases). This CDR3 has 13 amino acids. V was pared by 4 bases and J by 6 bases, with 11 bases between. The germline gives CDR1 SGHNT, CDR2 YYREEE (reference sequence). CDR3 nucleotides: TGTGCCAGCAGCCCCTACAGGGCAAACACCATATATTTT. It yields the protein CASSPYRANTIYF.